Sequencing of this T cell receptor beta chain was carried out in a study of T cell repertoires in cytomegalovirus infection. On the study more broadly: Evidence of both CMV infection and a matching HLA type came from public TCR beta signatures.

Trimming left V 5 bases short and J 3 bases short, with 13 bases between. CDR1 is MNHEY, CDR2 SMNVEV, per germline (reference sequence). The length of the CDR3 is 14 residues. TCRdb analysed the reads with MiXCR anew, one entry per CDR3 protein. Here the sample spans roughly 110,000 distinct CDR3 sequences, about 30% being singletons. This clonotype is termed medium-sized. The antigen remains unidentified. Sequenced here: CD8+ T cells from cultured PBMCs, sampled from culture after CMV antigen stimulation. The source is a human donor in good health (CMV status not recorded). Some clones in this sample may be carry-over from other donors' samples. The gene calls are TRBV27 and TRBJ1-1; a weak D match, TRBD1 (5 bases). This CDR3 reads CASSPGSGDTEAFF. The CDR3 DNA reads TGTGCCAGCAGTCCAGGGTCGGGGGACACTGAAGCTTTCTTT.